This T cell receptor beta chain was obtained from a study of blood T cells in healthy people across ages. Findings and limits, study-wide: Age showed a roughly linear inverse relationship with TCR beta diversity per million T cells.

CDR1 is DFQATT and CDR2 is SNEGSKA in the germline V gene (reference sequence). CDR3 size: 15 residues. Germline trimming cut 0 bases from V and 4 bases from J; bases unmatched to any gene: 7. This clonotype occurred a few times. Its antigen is as yet unknown. Sample-barcoded 5' priming and a J-beta primer mix drove a second PCR of about 6 to 11 cycles. In TCRdb, the 5' RACE reads were re-called with MiXCR into one record per CDR3 protein. The sample carries about 1.8 million distinct CDR3 sequences, about 50% recorded once. The chain uses TRBV20-1 and TRBJ2-7, with 9 bases identical to TRBD2. The sequence was collected from a woman in her 40s in good health. The sequencing input was blood. The CDR3 DNA sequence: TGCAGTGCTAGAGATGTAGCTAGCGGGGCTTACGAGCAGTACTTC. As protein: CSARDVASGAYEQYF.